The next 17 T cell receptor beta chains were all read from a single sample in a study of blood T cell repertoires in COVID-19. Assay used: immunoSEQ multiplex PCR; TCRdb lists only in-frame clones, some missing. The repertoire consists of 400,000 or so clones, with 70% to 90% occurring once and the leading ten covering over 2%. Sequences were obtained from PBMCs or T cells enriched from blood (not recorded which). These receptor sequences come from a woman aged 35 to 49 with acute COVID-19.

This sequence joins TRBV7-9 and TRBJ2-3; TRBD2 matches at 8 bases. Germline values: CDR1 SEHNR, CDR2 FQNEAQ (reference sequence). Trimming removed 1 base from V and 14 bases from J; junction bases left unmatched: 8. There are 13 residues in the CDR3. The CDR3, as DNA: TGTGCCAGCAGCTTAGGTTCGGGGGGGCATACGTATTTT. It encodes CASSLGSGGHTYF.

DNA of the CDR3: TGTGCCAGCAGTGACACGACCCCCGGGACAGTATACTACGAGCAGTACTTC. This encodes CASSDTTPGTVYYEQYF. This chain joins TRBV2 and TRBJ2-7; TRBD1 agrees at 7 bases. Germline CDR1 is SNHLY and CDR2 is FYNNEI. The V and J ends lost 3 bases and 3 bases, in that order; junction bases with no gene match: 14. The CDR3 has 17 amino acids. The whole variable domain, filled in from reference TRBV2 and TRBJ2-7, reads EPEVTQTPSHQVTQMGQEVILRCVPISNHLYFYWYRQILGQKVEFLVSFYNNEISEKSEIFDDQFSVERPDGSNFTLKIRSTKLEDSAMYFCASSDTTPGTVYYEQYFGPGTRLTVT.

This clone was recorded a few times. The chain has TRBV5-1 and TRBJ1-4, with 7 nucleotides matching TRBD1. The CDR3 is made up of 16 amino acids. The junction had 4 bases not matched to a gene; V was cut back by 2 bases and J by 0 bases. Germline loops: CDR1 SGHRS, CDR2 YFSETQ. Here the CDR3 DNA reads TGCGCCAGCAGCTTCGGACAGGACCCAACTAATGAAAAACTGTTTTTT. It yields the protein CASSFGQDPTNEKLFF.

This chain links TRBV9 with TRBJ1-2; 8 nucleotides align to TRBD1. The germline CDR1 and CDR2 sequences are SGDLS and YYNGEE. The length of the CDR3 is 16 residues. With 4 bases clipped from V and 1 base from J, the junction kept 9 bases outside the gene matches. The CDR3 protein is CASSPRTGRNNYGYTF. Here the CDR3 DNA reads TGTGCCAGCAGCCCCAGGACAGGGAGGAATAACTATGGCTACACCTTC.

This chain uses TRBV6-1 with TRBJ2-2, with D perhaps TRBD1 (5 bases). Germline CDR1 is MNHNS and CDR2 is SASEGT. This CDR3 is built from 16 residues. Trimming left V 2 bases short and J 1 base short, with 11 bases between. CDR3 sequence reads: CASSERRTLNTGELFF. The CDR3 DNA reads TGTGCCAGCAGTGAACGTCGGACATTGAACACCGGGGAGCTGTTTTTT.

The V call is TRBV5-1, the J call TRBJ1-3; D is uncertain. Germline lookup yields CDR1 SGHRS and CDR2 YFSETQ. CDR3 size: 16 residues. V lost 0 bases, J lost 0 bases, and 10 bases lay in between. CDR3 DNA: TGCGCCAGCAGCTTGGCAGTTCTTACCTCTGGAAACACCATATATTTT. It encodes CASSLAVLTSGNTIYF.

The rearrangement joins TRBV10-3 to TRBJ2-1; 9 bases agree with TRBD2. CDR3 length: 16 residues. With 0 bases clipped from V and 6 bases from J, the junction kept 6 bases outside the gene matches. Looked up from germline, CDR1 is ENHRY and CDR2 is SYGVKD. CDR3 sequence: CAISESIAGVVNEQFF. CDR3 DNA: TGTGCCATCAGTGAGTCTATAGCGGGGGTAGTCAATGAGCAGTTCTTC.

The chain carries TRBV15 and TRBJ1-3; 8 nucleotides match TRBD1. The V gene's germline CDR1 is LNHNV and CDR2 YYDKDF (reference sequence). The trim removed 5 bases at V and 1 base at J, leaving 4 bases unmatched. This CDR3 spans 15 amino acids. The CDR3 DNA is TGTGCCACCAGCGGGAGGACAGGGTCTGGAAACACCATATATTTT. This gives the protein CATSGRTGSGNTIYF.

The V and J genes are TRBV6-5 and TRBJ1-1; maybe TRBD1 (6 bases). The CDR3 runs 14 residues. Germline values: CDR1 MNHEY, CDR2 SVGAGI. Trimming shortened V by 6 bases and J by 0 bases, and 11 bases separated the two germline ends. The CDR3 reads CASSPTGMNTEAFF. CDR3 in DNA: TGTGCCAGCAGCCCCACAGGGATGAACACTGAAGCTTTCTTT.

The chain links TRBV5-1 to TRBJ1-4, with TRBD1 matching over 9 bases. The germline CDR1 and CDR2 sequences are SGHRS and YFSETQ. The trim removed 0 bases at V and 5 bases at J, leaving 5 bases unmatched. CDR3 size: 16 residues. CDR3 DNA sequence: TGCGCCAGCAGCTTGGCCACGGGACAGGGAAATGAAAAACTGTTTTTT. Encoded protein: CASSLATGQGNEKLFF.

In DNA, the CDR3 is TGTGCCAGCAGTCCAGGGGGCGGTGGCTACACCTTC. It specifies CASSPGGGGYTF. V gene TRBV27 combines with J gene TRBJ1-2; 8 bases are a match to TRBD1. With V trimmed by 5 bases and J by 7 bases, 3 bases remained unmatched. The CDR3 is 12 amino acids. Germline CDR1 MNHEY, CDR2 SMNVEV (reference sequence).

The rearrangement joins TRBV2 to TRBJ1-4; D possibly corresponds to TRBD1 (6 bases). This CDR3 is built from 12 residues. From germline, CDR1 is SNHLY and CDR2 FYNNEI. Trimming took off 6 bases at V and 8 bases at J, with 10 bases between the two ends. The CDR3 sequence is CASRQGSEKLFF. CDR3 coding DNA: TGTGCCAGCAGGCAGGGGAGCGAAAAACTGTTTTTT.

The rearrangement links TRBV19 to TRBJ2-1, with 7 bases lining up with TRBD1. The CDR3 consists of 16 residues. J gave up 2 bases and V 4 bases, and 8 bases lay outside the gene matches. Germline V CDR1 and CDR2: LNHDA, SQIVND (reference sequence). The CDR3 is CASSTMGDRPYNEQFF. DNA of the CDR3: TGTGCCAGTAGTACTATGGGGGACAGACCCTACAATGAGCAGTTCTTC.

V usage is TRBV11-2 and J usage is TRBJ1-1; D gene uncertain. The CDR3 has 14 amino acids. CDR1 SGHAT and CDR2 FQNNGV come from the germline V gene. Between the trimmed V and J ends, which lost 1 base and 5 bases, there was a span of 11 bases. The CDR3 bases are TGTGCCAGCAGCTTAGTGCCGGGAGAGACTGAAGCTTTCTTT. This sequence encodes CASSLVPGETEAFF.

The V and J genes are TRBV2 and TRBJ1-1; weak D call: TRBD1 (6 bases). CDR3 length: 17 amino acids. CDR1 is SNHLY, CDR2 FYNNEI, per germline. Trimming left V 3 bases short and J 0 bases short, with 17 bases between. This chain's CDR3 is CASSDHRFGGLNTEAFF. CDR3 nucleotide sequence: TGTGCCAGCAGTGATCATCGTTTTGGGGGCCTGAACACTGAAGCTTTCTTT.

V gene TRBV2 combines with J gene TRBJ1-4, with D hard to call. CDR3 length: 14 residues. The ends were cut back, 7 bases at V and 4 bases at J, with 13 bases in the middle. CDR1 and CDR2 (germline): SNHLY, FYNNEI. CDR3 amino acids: CASNSSPNNEKLFF. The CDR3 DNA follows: TGTGCCAGCAATTCGAGTCCTAATAATGAAAAACTGTTTTTT. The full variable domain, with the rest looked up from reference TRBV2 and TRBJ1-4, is EPEVTQTPSHQVTQMGQEVILRCVPISNHLYFYWYRQILGQKVEFLVSFYNNEISEKSEIFDDQFSVERPDGSNFTLKIRSTKLEDSAMYFCASNSSPNNEKLFFGSGTQLSVL.

The CDR3 protein is CASSPGLAAYIRGDTQYF. The CDR3 bases are TGTGCCAGCAGTCCGGGACTAGCGGCCTATATACGGGGAGATACGCAGTATTTT. V usage is TRBV5-4 and J usage is TRBJ2-3, with 11 bases aligning to TRBD2. V lost 5 bases and J lost 5; bases outside the gene matches: 16. The CDR3 is made up of 18 amino acids. Germline CDR1 and CDR2: SGHNT and YYREEE (reference sequence).